Reported below is one TCR beta chain. Its binding antigen is unknown. No much larger clonotype is one base removed from it; base qualities were not supplied. Using the deep immunoSEQ assay, TCR CDR3 regions were amplified from genomic DNA by multiplex PCR. For each cell subset, the extracted genomic DNA was distributed evenly across all wells of several immunoSEQ 96-well plates, and each plate served as one replicate. Each replicate PCR for sorted subsets received about 200 ng genomic DNA, equal to about 30,000 T cell genomes. Purified libraries were quantified with a Qubit 3.0 fluorometer, sized on a Bioanalyzer 2100, and re-quantified with the KAPA Library Quantification kit. Every immunoSEQ 96-well plate was sequenced on a separate single-read 150-cycle Illumina NextSeq 550 flow cell. Concerning the study's data processing: Because the immunoSEQ output included only junctional sequences and no quality scores, the filtering could not be the same as the filtering used for full-length reads. Sequences were annotated with PyIR, a Python wrapper for IgBLAST v1.9, using IMGT germline references to assign V/J genes and CDR3. Reads were filtered out if the reads had weak V/J assignments (E-value above 1e-6), no CDR3, stop codons, out-of-frame junctions, or ambiguous translated residues. A V3J clonotype was defined by an identical inferred V gene, J gene, and CDR3 amino acid sequence. To compute the percentage overlap between repertoires, the number of shared unique clonotypes was divided by the size of the smaller repertoire. Richness of each repertoire was evaluated using RTK rarefaction, the Chao1 estimator, and Recon v2.1 estimates of unobserved clonotypes. Generation probabilities were computed with OLGA for all TCRbeta clonotypes obtained by the gDNA method from four donors. Sourced from immuneACCESS, this table was stored by TCRdb with only in-frame sequences that have V and J called. A share of the clones is absent; for the studies checked, an unresolved V gene accounts for under half, and the remainder has no known explanation. That table is the source of V, J and clone size, and D and trimming were worked out from the DNA. The sample table contains around 2,000,000 clones; only one count was recorded for roughly 94% of them. 0.13% of the sample is in the top ten clones.

The source of the sample is a study of shared clonotypes between healthy human individuals (dated by TCRdb to about 2020). Describing the broader study: A few men and a couple of women, aged 18 to 49 years, made up the cohort. For each donor, three plates each were used for CD4 naive and CD4 memory, two plates were used for CD8 naive, and one plate was used for CD8 memory. Each donor's leukapheresis produced roughly between roughly 0.94 and 9.5 billion PBMCs. To estimate repertoire size and how much clonotypes are shared between individuals, the study performed deep sequencing of blood TCR repertoires from five healthy adults. To increase sequencing depth and limit assay-specific biases, TCR repertoire library preparation and sequencing were carried out by different laboratories using diverse techniques.

Study-wide conclusions, independent of this receptor: Sampling was restricted to blood, and TCR repertoires in tissue are likely to differ from TCR repertoires in blood. The small number of donors limited the genetic and exposure-history diversity represented. Naive subsets generally had larger estimated clonotype richness than memory subsets. Higher generation probabilities were observed for clonotypes shared by all four sorted-subset donors than for non-shared clonotypes. Across a few donors, roughly 5.4% of naive CD4, approximately 3.6% of naive CD8, under 2.5% of memory CD4, and over 0.35% of memory CD8 clonotypes were shared. Pairwise subsampling led to the expectation that sequencing depth would affect the degree of clonotype sharing among donors. Even with the large sequencing depth, rarefaction of the sorted-subset datasets indicated that sequencing was incomplete.

Healthy HIV-negative adults with no recently reported acute infections or vaccinations were included as donors. Every donor was a Caucasian adult living in Nashville, Tennessee, USA. Magnetic negative selection was used to enrich CD4+ T cells, after which naive cells were positively selected on CD45RA and the negative fraction became the memory subset. Blood was collected by leukapheresis, and PBMCs were isolated by Ficoll-Histopaque density gradient centrifugation and then cryopreserved in liquid nitrogen vapor phase. Analytical flow cytometry was used to check the purity and quantity of every magnetically sorted T cell population. Genomic DNA was isolated from every sorted fraction and measured by UV absorbance on a Nanodrop 2000c. This receptor was taken from a man younger than 35 in good health. Sequencing input: naive CD4+ T cells sorted from blood. Per the publication, the cell subset or site label means: CD45RA+ positively selected.

Here is the DNA: TGTGCCAGCAGCTTGGCGGGGGACAGGACGATTGAAGCTTTCTTT. The translation is CASSLAGDRTIEAFF. The rearranged segments are TRBV5-4 and TRBJ1-1, and 8 bases in between align with TRBD1. Reading the germline V gene (reference sequence) gives CDR1 SGHNT and CDR2 YYREEE. The CDR3, from cysteine to phenylalanine, totals 15 residues. Only the CDR3 portion is preserved as DNA: 45 bases, with reading frame beginning at the first base. Germline trimming amounts to 0 bases on V and 7 bases on J, with 8 as the count of junction bases outside the gene matches.